This T cell receptor beta chain was retrieved from a study of cytomegalovirus exposure and HLA in healthy donors. Study-wide results and caveats: In the 120 or so validation repertoires, 94% of cluster scores exceeded 0, per a later analysis. The investigators catalogued 180 or so TCR beta chains as cytomegalovirus-associated.

Turning to this clone: Antigen specificity is unknown.

Separation from the approximately 670-subject first cohort characterized the 120-subject validation cohort, to which the donors belonged. Libraries were prepared by immunoSEQ multiplex PCR; TCRdb keeps only in-frame clonotypes and omits some of them. The sample includes approximately 300,000 clones, more than 80% seen only once; the top ten take 0.7% to 0.85%. Between the trimmed V and J ends, which lost 6 bases and 1 base, there was a span of 15 bases. This CDR3 is 14 amino acids long. Germline lookup yields CDR1 SQVTM and CDR2 ANQGSEA. V usage is TRBV29-1 and J usage is TRBJ1-1; possibly TRBD1 for D (6 bases). Sequencing used PBMCs. The source is a woman under 30 in good health and CMV-seronegative. CDR3 coding DNA: TGCAGCGTCCACCCCCAGACAGGGAACACTGAAGCTTTCTTT. This sequence encodes CSVHPQTGNTEAFF.